Reported below is one TCR beta chain. This clonotype was seen repeatedly, ten times or more. This clone's antigen is unknown. The sample holds no much larger clone one base away, and base qualities are not on file. The sample's time point label, in plain terms: newly diagnosed GD, antithyroid drugs for less than 3 months. For both TCR sequencing and RNA sequencing, RNA was extracted from PBMCs in TRIzol. Graves' disease was diagnosed according to American Thyroid Association guidelines. Recruitment of patients was carried out at an endocrinology department in Xi'an, China. Each patient gave 7.5 to 10 milliliters of peripheral blood, collected in an EDTA anticoagulant tube. PBMCs were isolated by Ficoll Paque Plus density gradient separation without further T cell sorting. An Agilent 2100 Bioanalyzer and agarose gel were used to assess RNA quality, and a NanoDrop 2000 was used to measure RNA concentration.

Library preparation used multiplex PCR. The sample was run on an Illumina HiSeq 4000. To build TCR beta libraries, CDR3 regions were amplified by Arm-PCR using iRepertoire HTBI primers. Gel purification was performed on PCR products prior to sequencing. As for how the authors treated the data: A total of fewer than 80 TRBV and 14 TRBJ segments were identified across samples and were used for gene usage analysis of CDR3 amino acid clonotypes. COPE and FqMerger were used to merge filtered high-quality paired reads into contigs. BLAST was used to align contigs to the IMGT TRBV, TRBD and TRBJ reference genes, and CDR3 was defined following IMGT. Highly expanded clones were defined as clonotypes with a frequency above 0.1%. Shannon entropy served as the measure of repertoire diversity, while the Gini coefficient captured V-J evenness. Public clonotypes were defined as clonotypes shared by more than one individual. TCRdb trimmed public reads at Q25 via fastp, called clones via MiXCR and kept in-frame beta chains. Each CDR3 protein gets just one entry, which takes the most common genes and DNA from the rows behind it. It is TCRdb's table, rather than the study itself, that gives the V and J calls and clone size. The sample has approximately 350,000 distinct CDR3 sequences on record, 16% of them singletons. Just under 30% of the sample is held by the ten biggest clonotypes.

This entry belongs to a study of regulatory T cells in long-lasting Graves disease (dated by TCRdb to the early 2020s). Broadly, across the study: In the newly diagnosed Graves' disease group, patients had been taking antithyroid drugs for less than 3 months. Peripheral blood TCR sequencing and RNA sequencing compared persistent Graves' disease patients with newly diagnosed Graves' disease patients. The study took place in China and was registered as a clinical trial. A total of 33 samples underwent TCR sequencing, from about 13 patients with persistent Graves' disease and 20 or so patients with newly diagnosed Graves' disease.

Here is what the overall study found, with its caveats: Patients with persistent disease shared more public clonotypes (about 2,900) than newly diagnosed patients did (966). Because the primary lesion, thyroid tissue, could not be accessed, the study looked at peripheral blood alone. Preferential use of TRBV28, TRBJ1-2 and TRBJ2-5 was observed in persistent disease, whereas TRBV20-1 and TRBJ2-1 were favored in newly diagnosed disease. Only the TCR beta chain was sequenced and analyzed. The authors acknowledged the small sample size as a limitation that may reduce accuracy. Compared with newly diagnosed patients, patients with persistent Graves' disease had lower TCR Shannon entropy and fewer highly expanded clones, which suggests clonal expansion.

V is reduced by 5 bases and J by 2 bases, leaving a spacing of 18 bases between them. According to the germline V gene (reference sequence), CDR1 reads SEHNR and CDR2 reads FQNEAQ. The CDR3 holds 17 amino acids from the cysteine to the phenylalanine. Only the CDR3 DNA stays, 51 bases, in frame from base 1. These data were likewise used in another study, on T cells in Graves' hyperthyroidism and ophthalmopathy. From that second study: A patient counted as having stable Graves' hyperthyroidism if no progression to ophthalmopathy occurred over 18 months of follow-up. The hyperthyroidism patients were between 18 and 65 years old and newly diagnosed, with a disease duration of less than 2 months. The study excluded patients with uncontrolled infections, other autoimmune diseases, pregnancy or lactation. Diagnoses were established on the basis of clinical symptoms, serum thyroxine and TRAb, thyroid ultrasound, and orbital computed tomography. The first round of RT-PCR for the TCR CDR3 was performed with the HTBI primer set and the Qiagen OneStep RT-PCR kit. Blood samples also contained most of the expanded thyroid clonotypes (frequency above 0.001), which suggests that blood repertoires may reflect thyroid immune responses. A 13 V-J signature model separated ophthalmopathy from stable hyperthyroidism, with over 85% sensitivity and roughly 82% specificity in cross-validation and 80%/75% in testing. In validation, the model predicted progression to ophthalmopathy with roughly 70% sensitivity and around 72% specificity, a median of 6.5 months before onset. TCR V-J signatures able to tell the groups apart were searched for in a discovery cohort of 90 to 100 patients, of whom around 42 had Graves' ophthalmopathy and 55 to 60 had stable Graves' hyperthyroidism. An independent validation cohort of around 19 hyperthyroidism patients and approximately 16 patients who later progressed to ophthalmopathy tested prospective prediction of ophthalmopathy. For training and testing, the 80 to 100 patients in the discovery cohort were randomly divided in a 7:3 ratio. In several Graves' hyperthyroidism patients, the study also compared T-cell repertoires from thyroid tissue with T-cell repertoires from blood. After blood sampling, hyperthyroidism patients were treated with methimazole at a starting dose of 30 mg daily, and ophthalmopathy patients were treated with high-dose intravenous methylprednisolone. A second multiplex PCR round built the libraries, followed by size selection and purification. Paired-end sequencing of the libraries was performed with 100 bp reads on an Illumina HiSeq2000. SOAPnuke was used to process the raw data, removing reads that contained adapters or uncalled bases, had a mean Phred below 15, or lacked an exact match to the constant primer or identifier. COPE v1.2.5 was used to merge high-quality paired reads, and clonotypes were defined as unique nucleotide sequences. Clonotypes were aligned to IMGT TRBV, TRBD and TRBJ reference segments using MiTCR v1.1. The analysis was restricted to V-J combinations with a frequency above 0.0001, which together covered about 99% of the repertoires. The TCS score was defined as the ratio of F50 (clonal expansion) to E x V (chaos), calculated using BLOSUM62-based TCRdist between CDR3 peptides within each V-J. Welch's t-statistics and random forest reduced roughly 540 V-J features to roughly 13, which were used in a naive Bayes classifier (R e1071). No statistical method was used to set the sample size in advance, and investigators knew the group allocation. The paper describes TCR Vbeta CDR3 sequencing of 120 to 150 peripheral blood samples, made up of roughly 40 ophthalmopathy patients, some 80 hyperthyroidism patients and 17 progressor patients.

Sequencing was performed on peripheral blood mononuclear cells (PBMCs), taken at new diagnosis, from a patient treated with antithyroid drugs. The TCR comes from a man in his forties with Graves disease. Donor details come from another sample of the same person, matched by shared clones. The chain joins TRBV7-9 to TRBJ1-4; perhaps TRBD1 is the D gene, with 5 bases matching. CDR3 region: CASSDTGDGPTNEKLFF. The base sequence is TGTGCCAGCAGCGACACGGGGGACGGGCCGACTAATGAAAAACTGTTTTTT.